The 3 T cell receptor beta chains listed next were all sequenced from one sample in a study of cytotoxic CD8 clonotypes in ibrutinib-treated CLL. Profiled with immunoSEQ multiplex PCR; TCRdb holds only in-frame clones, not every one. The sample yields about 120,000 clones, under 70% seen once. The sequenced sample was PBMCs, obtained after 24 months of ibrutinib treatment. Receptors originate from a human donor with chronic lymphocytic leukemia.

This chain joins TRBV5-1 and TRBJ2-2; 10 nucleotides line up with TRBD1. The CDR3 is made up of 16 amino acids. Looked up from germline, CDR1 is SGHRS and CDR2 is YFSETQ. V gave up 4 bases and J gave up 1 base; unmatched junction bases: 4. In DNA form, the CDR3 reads TGCGCCAGCAGCGGGACAGGGGCACAGAACACCGGGGAGCTGTTTTTT. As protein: CASSGTGAQNTGELFF.

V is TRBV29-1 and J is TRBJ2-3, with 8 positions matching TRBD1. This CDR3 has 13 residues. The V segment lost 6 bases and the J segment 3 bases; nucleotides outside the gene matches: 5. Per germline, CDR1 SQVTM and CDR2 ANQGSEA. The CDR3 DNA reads TGCAGCGTCGGACAGGGACAGACAGATACGCAGTATTTT. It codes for CSVGQGQTDTQYF.

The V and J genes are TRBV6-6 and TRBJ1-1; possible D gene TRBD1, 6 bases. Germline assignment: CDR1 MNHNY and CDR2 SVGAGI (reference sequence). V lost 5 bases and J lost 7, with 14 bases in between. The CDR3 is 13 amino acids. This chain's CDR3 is CASSPGTSDEAFF. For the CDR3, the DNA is TGTGCCAGCAGTCCCGGGACATCGGATGAAGCTTTCTTT.